Given below is one T cell receptor (beta chain) in context. This sample was taken from a study of blood T cell repertoires in COVID-19. Study context: The cDNA or gDNA used as material had been derived from T cells, B-cell-depleted T cells, or PBMCs.

TCRdb's table, derived via immunoSEQ multiplex PCR, lists solely in-frame clones and lacks some. The sample has about 40,000 clones, roughly nine tenths seen once. The V segment lost 6 bases and the J segment 5 bases; nucleotides outside the gene matches: 8. The CDR3 is made up of 15 amino acids. CDR1 and CDR2 from the germline V gene are MNHEY and SMNVEV (reference sequence). The chain joins TRBV27 to TRBJ2-1, with TRBD2 identical over 9 bases. The material sequenced was peripheral blood. The source of this sequence is a woman aged 25 to 45 in a cohort sampled during active COVID-19. CDR3 DNA sequence: TGTGCCAGCAGCCTAAGGGCTAGCGGGAACAATGAGCAGTTCTTC. Its translation: CASSLRASGNNEQFF.